These 4 T cell receptor beta chains originate from one sample sequenced in a study of beta chain features in type 1 diabetes. Points from the study as a whole: Researchers report that Type 1 diabetes patients had moderately but significantly shorter TCRB CDR3s across all four CD4+ subsets.

These receptors are not linked to any known antigen. Every isolated RNA sample was fully reverse transcribed, so sequencing captured expressed TCRB transcripts. Assay used: immunoSEQ multiplex PCR; TCRdb lists only in-frame clones, some missing. Found here are fewer than 110,000 clones, approximately 30% of them singletons; the top ten hold 0.5% to 0.6%. Sequencing was carried out using central memory CD4+ T cells from blood. These receptors all come from a woman aged 18-29 years with type 1 diabetes.

This clone was picked up a small number of times. V usage is TRBV2 and J usage is TRBJ2-3; 8 nucleotides line up with TRBD1. Germline V CDR1 and CDR2: SNHLY, FYNNEI. The CDR3 has 15 amino acids. V was pared by 4 bases and J by 4 bases, with 7 bases of the junction left unmatched. The CDR3 DNA follows: TGTGCCAGCAGTGCCCAGGGGGCTCAGGCAGATACGCAGTATTTT. It is translated as CASSAQGAQADTQYF.

The chain is built from TRBV11-2 and TRBJ2-3; 10 bases line up with TRBD2. Looked up from germline, CDR1 is SGHAT and CDR2 is FQNNGV. V shed 0 bases and J 6 bases; nucleotides not matched to a gene: 9. The CDR3 is 17 residues long. CDR3 in amino acids: CASSLELAGRHTDTQYF. CDR3 nucleotide sequence: TGTGCCAGCAGCTTAGAACTAGCGGGAAGACACACCGATACGCAGTATTTT.

This clone has only a few counts. This chain links TRBV29-1 with TRBJ1-3; no firm D call. The V end lost 3 bases, the J end lost 3 bases, and 9 bases lay between the germline ends. Germline loops: CDR1 SQVTM, CDR2 ANQGSEA. There are 13 residues in the CDR3. The DNA for the CDR3 is TGCAGCGTTGACGGTGGGCTTGGAAACACCATATATTTT. This sequence encodes CSVDGGLGNTIYF.

This clone came up a few times. V and J are TRBV28 and TRBJ1-5; unclear D gene. The CDR3 is 13 amino acids. Per the germline V gene, CDR1 is MDHEN and CDR2 is SYDVKM. The germline V and J ends were trimmed by 4 bases and 8 bases, with 12 bases remaining between them. CDR3 coding DNA: TGTGCCAGCAGTTCCCAGGTTATTAAGCCCCAGCATTTT. Its translation: CASSSQVIKPQHF.